Listed below are T cell receptor beta chains from one sample, sequenced in a study of shared T cell receptors in the human thymus. Clones were read by immunoSEQ multiplex PCR, and TCRdb kept only the in-frame ones, dropping some. The profile covers under 700,000 clones, with about four fifths appearing a single time and approximately 0.013% taken by the ten largest. The same sample was also studied in work on human thymus T cells.

Material: thymocytes. These receptor sequences come from a boy younger than two with a congenital heart defect. CDR3s include the opening cysteine and the closing phenylalanine or tryptophan.

TRBJ2-2	TRBV18	CASSLRGRADGELFF
TRBJ2-3	TRBV4-3	CASSQERGRPDTQYF
TRBJ1-2	TRBV6-5	CASSYQGPPGWSYTF
TRBJ1-5	TRBV7-2	CASSPTDRVGQPQHF
TRBJ2-3	TRBV29-1	CSDGLAGTGSADTQYF
TRBJ2-5	TRBV28	CAGSGGAPEETQYF
TRBJ1-4	TRBV25-1	CASSEYSQENGKLFF
TRBJ2-7	TRBV6-5	CASSSRLAGGTYEQYF
TRBJ2-1	TRBV28	CASSSDRVIPNEQFF
TRBJ2-1	TRBV4-3	CASSQTVAGGPGYGFNEQFF
TRBJ2-1	TRBV6-5	CASSYAAGHYNEQFF
TRBJ2-2	TRBV2	CASTGDGLGAGELFF
TRBJ2-7	TRBV30	CAWSAPSVLSYEQYF
TRBJ2-5	TRBV11-2	CASSSSGPGTQYF
TRBJ1-5	TRBV19	CASSIVGQGPKNQPQHF
TRBJ1-5	TRBV6-1	CASRQHSNQPQHF
TRBJ2-5	TRBV11-2	CASSLGQGWGFEKTQYF
TRBJ2-7	TRBV11-2	CASSWGLGDYEQYF
TRBJ1-4	TRBV14	CASSHRALATNEKLFF
TRBJ2-1	TRBV27	CASSLQGQNNEQFF
TRBJ1-2	TRBV4-2	CASSQGGRNVSYGYTF
TRBJ1-4	TRBV6-1	CASRRGTNEKLFF
TRBJ2-3	TRBV4-3	CASSQDRRTSGGREKDTQYF
TRBJ2-4	TRBV19	CASSRLAGSLAKNIQYF
TRBJ2-2	TRBV6-1	CASSSLAGEDGELFF
TRBJ2-7	TRBV10-1	CASGKRDYSYEQYF
TRBJ2-7	TRBV25-1	CASSGRRTGKGYEQYF
TRBJ2-7	TRBV30	CAWSAPGHTSGPSSYEQYF
TRBJ2-1	TRBV5-1	CASSPGGGGEQFF
TRBJ2-1	TRBV18	CASSPSGNRYNEQFF
TRBJ2-1	TRBV6-5	CASSYLAASSYNEQFF
TRBJ2-3	TRBV6-5	CASSASWGVLDTQYF
TRBJ2-6	TRBV29-1	CSVDREGGKAGANVLTF
TRBJ2-5	TRBV29-1	CSVASGRQETQYF
TRBJ2-5	TRBV21-1	CASPPTGQEKTQYF
TRBJ2-5	TRBV5-1	CASSQLVQETQYF
TRBJ2-7	TRBV30	CAWRATSGRLSSYEQYF
TRBJ2-1	TRBV7-9	CASSPTSGAGNEQFF
TRBJ2-1	TRBV9	CASSASGRSYNEQFF
TRBJ2-7	TRBV27	CASSFEVRPYEQYF
TRBJ2-7	TRBV5-8	CATTRFRGGYEQYF
TRBJ2-7	TRBV4-3	CASSQDPWGQGLHDEQYF
TRBJ2-1	TRBV4-3	CASSHSPRTNEQFF
TRBJ2-1	TRBV18	CASSPEGLAGRQEQFF
TRBJ2-7	TRBV7-2	CASSSRDRCVYEQYF
TRBJ2-1	TRBV6-6	CASSLSGRLYNEQFF
TRBJ1-5	TRBV19	CASSPDRGRGTQHF
TRBJ2-3	TRBV13	CASSFPGQGAGDTQYF
TRBJ1-1	TRBV9	CASSQTGSTEAFF
TRBJ2-1	TRBV9	CASSGPRTSGSSAQQFF
TRBJ1-4	TRBV30	CAWTRGRGTGRTNEKLFF